This T cell receptor (beta chain) came from a study of T cell repertoires in cytomegalovirus infection. This clonotype was seen more than once but under ten times. Its antigen is as yet unknown. The J segment lost 7 bases and the V segment lost 5 bases, leaving 5 bases of the junction unmatched. The CDR3 has 13 residues. Germline lookup yields CDR1 SGHDT and CDR2 YYEEEE. TCRdb itself ran the reads through MiXCR, one entry per CDR3 protein. The sample carries some 940,000 distinct CDR3 sequences, roughly 31% recorded once. The sample consisted of cultured CD8+ T cells from PBMCs, taken from culture after CMV antigen stimulation. The chain links TRBV5-6 to TRBJ2-3; 9 bases are a match to TRBD1. This clonotype was obtained from a human donor in good health (CMV status not recorded). Some clones in this sample may be carry-over from other donors' samples. The CDR3 region has the DNA TGTGCCAGCAGTAGGGACAGGGAATATACGCAGTATTTT. Translating gives CASSRDREYTQYF.